A single T cell receptor beta chain is shown here with its context. These data originate in a study of T-cell memory formation after mild COVID-19. Looked up from germline, CDR1 is SGHRS and CDR2 is YFSETQ. Between the trimmed V and J ends, which lost 0 bases and 0 bases, there was a span of 13 bases. The CDR3 covers 17 residues. 5'RACE primed from the constant segment yielded TCR alpha and TCR beta cDNA libraries bearing sample barcodes and UMIs. TCRdb re-called the 5' RACE reads with MiXCR, one entry per CDR3 protein. The sample has more than 350,000 distinct CDR3 sequences, 20% to 25% seen once. This TCR derives from an adult woman who had mild COVID-19 (a few samples of this study predate the infection). Cell type and time point are not known. Sample: PBMCs or a T cell subset sorted from them (not recorded which). The chain recombines TRBV5-1 with TRBJ2-1; no definite D call. The CDR3 spells CASSLEGSLSSYNEQFF. DNA for the CDR3: TGCGCCAGCAGCTTGGAAGGTAGCCTCAGCTCCTACAATGAGCAGTTCTTC.